This T cell receptor (beta chain) came from a study of cytomegalovirus exposure and HLA in healthy donors. Study details: Of several hundred genotyped donors, about 81% grouped in the Caucasian-associated ancestry cluster. Overall study findings and caveats: In most subjects, TCR beta sequences reportedly gave accurate predictions of HLA-A and HLA-B alleles. Accounts indicate the classifier identified cytomegalovirus status with strong specificity and sensitivity.

Regarding this clone: Its antigen is unidentified.

CDR1 is GTSNPN, CDR2 SVGIG, per germline (reference sequence). The CDR3 has 11 amino acids. V lost 5 bases to trimming and J lost 3 bases, with 8 bases between them. PCR amplification relied on 60 Vbeta primers (plus 13 Jbeta primers). Here immunoSEQ multiplex PCR was the method, and the copy in TCRdb shows in-frame clones only, minus some. The sample lists around 120,000 clones; 75% to 85% were seen once. Material for sequencing was PBMCs. The origin of this receptor is a male donor in good health and CMV-seropositive. The chain is built from TRBV30 and TRBJ2-7, with a possible D match to TRBD1 (5 bases). The CDR3 DNA sequence: TGTGCCTGGGACAGAAACTACGAGCAGTACTTC. Translated: CAWDRNYEQYF.